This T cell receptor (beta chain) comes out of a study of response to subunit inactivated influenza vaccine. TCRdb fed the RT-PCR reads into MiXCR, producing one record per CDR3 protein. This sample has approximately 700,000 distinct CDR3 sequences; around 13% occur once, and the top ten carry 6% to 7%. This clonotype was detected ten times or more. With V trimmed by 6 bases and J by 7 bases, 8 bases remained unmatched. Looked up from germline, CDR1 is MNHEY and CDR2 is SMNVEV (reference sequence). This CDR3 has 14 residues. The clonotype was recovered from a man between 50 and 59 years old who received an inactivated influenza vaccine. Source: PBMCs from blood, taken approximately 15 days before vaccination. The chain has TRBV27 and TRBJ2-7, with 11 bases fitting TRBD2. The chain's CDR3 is CASSPSGGPSEQYF. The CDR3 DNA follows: TGTGCCAGCAGCCCTAGCGGGGGGCCTAGTGAGCAGTACTTC.